These 10 T cell receptor beta chains share one sample of origin, sequenced in a study of graft-versus-host responses after intestinal transplantation. TCRdb's table, derived via immunoSEQ multiplex PCR, lists solely in-frame clones and lacks some. The data show 80,000 to 95,000 clones, with about 87% seen just once and roughly 0.3% held by the top ten. The antigens of these receptors remain unknown. The material sequenced was unstimulated CD4+ T cells sorted from spleen or lymph node cells, taken before transplant. The receptors originated from a human donor who was the organ donor for an intestinal transplant.

The chain carries TRBV29-1 and TRBJ1-2; no clear D gene. This CDR3 has 12 amino acids. V lost 3 bases, J lost 8 bases, and 13 bases lay in between. The V gene's germline CDR1 is SQVTM and CDR2 ANQGSEA. The CDR3 DNA reads as TGCAGCGTTGAGTTCGCCCAACAAGGCTACACCTTC. Residues: CSVEFAQQGYTF.

This clone appeared a single time. CDR3 region: CASSLAGSHYEQYF. In nucleotides, the CDR3 is TGTGCCAGCAGTTTAGCCGGGAGCCACTACGAGCAGTACTTC. This rearrangement joins TRBV28 to TRBJ2-7; maybe TRBD2 (6 bases). Germline loops: CDR1 MDHEN, CDR2 SYDVKM. This CDR3 is 14 amino acids long. Trimming pared 2 bases from V and 3 bases from J, leaving 11 bases between.

The chain is built from TRBV2 and TRBJ1-1; D gene ambiguous. This CDR3 has 10 amino acids. Germline V gene data show CDR1 as SNHLY and CDR2 as FYNNEI. V shed 8 bases and J shed 5 bases, with 6 bases lying between them. CDR3 region: CASVRTEAFF. For the CDR3, the DNA is TGTGCCAGCGTGAGGACTGAAGCTTTCTTT.

J is TRBJ1-2 and V is TRBV30; perhaps TRBD1 as D (5 bases). V was cut by 0 bases and J by 2 bases, with 7 bases left in between. The CDR3 has 13 amino acids. Germline CDR1 and CDR2: GTSNPN and SVGIG (reference sequence). In nucleotides, the CDR3 is TGTGCCTGGAGTGTATACAGGAACTATGGCTACACCTTC. As protein: CAWSVYRNYGYTF.

The chain has TRBV4-1 and TRBJ1-4, with TRBD1 as a possible D gene (6 bases). Germline V CDR1 and CDR2: MGHRA, YSYEKL. V lost 8 bases to trimming and J lost 13 bases, with 23 bases between them. This CDR3 contains 14 residues. The CDR3 loop is CASSVLGGGNGLFF. CDR3 DNA sequence: TGCGCCAGCTCCGTCCTAGGGGGGGGTAATGGACTGTTTTTT.

The chain is built from TRBV7-2 and TRBJ2-7, with 7 bases fitting TRBD2. The CDR3 contains 17 residues. Germline assignment: CDR1 SGHTA and CDR2 FQGNSA. V lost 4 bases, J lost 2 bases, and 14 bases stayed unmatched. CDR3 region: CASSSGIGGIGAYEQYF. CDR3 nucleotide sequence: TGTGCCAGCAGCTCGGGCATCGGGGGGATTGGAGCCTACGAGCAGTACTTC.

This clone has just one count. This chain uses TRBV18 with TRBJ2-1; 12 positions agree with TRBD2. This CDR3 spans 14 amino acids. The germline CDR1 and CDR2 sequences are KGHSH and LQKENI. V lost 5 bases and J lost 12; bases outside the gene matches: 8. CDR3 DNA sequence: TGTGCCAGCTCAGCGACTAGCGGGGGAGATGGGCAGTTCTTC. As protein: CASSATSGGDGQFF.

The chain couples TRBV4-3 to TRBJ2-3, with 14 bases aligning to TRBD2. This CDR3 region has 17 residues. Germline lookup yields CDR1 LGHNA and CDR2 YSLEER. J was trimmed by 6 bases and V by 0 bases; bases with no gene match: 5. This CDR3 reads CASSQEAGLAGVDTQYF. Here the CDR3 DNA reads TGCGCCAGCAGCCAAGAAGCGGGACTAGCGGGAGTGGATACGCAGTATTTT.

V gene TRBV7-3 combines with J gene TRBJ2-1, with 11 bases lining up with TRBD2. The CDR3 length is 14 residues. Per germline, CDR1 SGHTA and CDR2 FQGTGA. After removal of 2 bases from V and 6 bases from J, the junction contained 0 bases not matched to a gene. The CDR3 here is CASSLGLAGNEQFF. The CDR3 DNA is TGTGCCAGCAGCTTAGGACTAGCGGGCAATGAGCAGTTCTTC.

The chain couples TRBV5-5 to TRBJ2-7; 9 nucleotides line up with TRBD1. Germline V lookup: CDR1 SGHKS, CDR2 YYEKEE (reference sequence). J was trimmed by 3 bases and V by 2 bases; bases with no gene match: 6. This CDR3 region has 15 residues. The CDR3 nucleotides are TGTGCCAGCAGCTTCAGGGAGGACAGGGGCTACGAGCAGTACTTC. Translation gives CASSFREDRGYEQYF.